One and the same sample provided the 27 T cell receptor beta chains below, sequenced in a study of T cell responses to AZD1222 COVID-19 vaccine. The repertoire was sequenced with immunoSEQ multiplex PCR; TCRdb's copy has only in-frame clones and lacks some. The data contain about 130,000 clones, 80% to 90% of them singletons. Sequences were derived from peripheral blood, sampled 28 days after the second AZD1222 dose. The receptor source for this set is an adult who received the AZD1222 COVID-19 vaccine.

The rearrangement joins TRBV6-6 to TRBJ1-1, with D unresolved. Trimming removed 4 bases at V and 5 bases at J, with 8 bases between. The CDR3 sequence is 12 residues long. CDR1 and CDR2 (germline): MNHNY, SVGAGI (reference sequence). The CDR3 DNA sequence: TGTGCCAGCAGTTTTTCCGGGACTGAAGCTTTCTTT. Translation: CASSFSGTEAFF.

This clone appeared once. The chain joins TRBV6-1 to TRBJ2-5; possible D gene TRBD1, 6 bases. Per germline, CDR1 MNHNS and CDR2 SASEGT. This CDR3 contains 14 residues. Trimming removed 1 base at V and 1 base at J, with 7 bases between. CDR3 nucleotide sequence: TGTGCCAGCAGTGAAGACAGGGTCCAAGAGACCCAGTACTTC. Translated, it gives CASSEDRVQETQYF.

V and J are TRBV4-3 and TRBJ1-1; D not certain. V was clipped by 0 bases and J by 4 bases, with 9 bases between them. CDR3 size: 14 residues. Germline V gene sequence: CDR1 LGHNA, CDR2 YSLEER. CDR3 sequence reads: CASSQDAAGTEAFF. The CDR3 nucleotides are TGCGCCAGCAGCCAAGATGCCGCCGGCACTGAAGCTTTCTTT.

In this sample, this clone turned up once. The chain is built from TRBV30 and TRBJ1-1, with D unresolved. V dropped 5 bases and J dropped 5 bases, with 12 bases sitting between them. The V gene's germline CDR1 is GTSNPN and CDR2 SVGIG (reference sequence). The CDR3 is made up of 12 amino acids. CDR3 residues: CAWSVGRTEAFF. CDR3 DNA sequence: TGTGCCTGGTCGGTAGGTCGGACTGAAGCTTTCTTT.

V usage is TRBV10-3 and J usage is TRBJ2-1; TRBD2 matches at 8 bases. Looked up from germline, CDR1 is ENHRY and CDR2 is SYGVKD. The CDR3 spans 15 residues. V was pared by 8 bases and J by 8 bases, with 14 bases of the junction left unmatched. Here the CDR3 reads CAISSRGGGRDEQFF. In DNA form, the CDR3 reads TGTGCCATCTCCTCCCGGGGCGGGGGGCGCGATGAGCAGTTCTTC.

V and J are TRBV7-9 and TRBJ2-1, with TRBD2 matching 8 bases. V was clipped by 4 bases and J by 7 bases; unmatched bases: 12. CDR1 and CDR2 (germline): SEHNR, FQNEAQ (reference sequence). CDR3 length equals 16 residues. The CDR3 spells CASSSQGAGVQNEQFF. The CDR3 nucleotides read TGTGCCAGCAGCTCTCAAGGAGCGGGAGTTCAAAATGAGCAGTTCTTC.

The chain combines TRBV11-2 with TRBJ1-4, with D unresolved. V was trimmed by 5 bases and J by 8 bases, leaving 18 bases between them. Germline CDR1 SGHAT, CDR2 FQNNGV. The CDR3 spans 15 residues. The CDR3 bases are TGTGCCAGCAGCATGCAGTGGGGAGAAATGGAAAAACTGTTTTTT. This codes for CASSMQWGEMEKLFF. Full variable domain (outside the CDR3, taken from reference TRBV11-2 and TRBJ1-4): EAGVAQSPRYKIIEKRQSVAFWCNPISGHATLYWYQQILGQGPKLLIQFQNNGVVDDSQLPKDRFSAERLKGVDSTLKIQPAKLEDSAVYLCASSMQWGEMEKLFFGSGTQLSVL.

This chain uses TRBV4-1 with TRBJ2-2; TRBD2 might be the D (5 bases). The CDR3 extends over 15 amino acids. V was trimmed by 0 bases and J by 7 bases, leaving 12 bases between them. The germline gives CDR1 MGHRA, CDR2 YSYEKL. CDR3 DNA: TGCGCCAGCAGCCAAGATTCCCGGGGTGGCGGGGAGCTGTTTTTT. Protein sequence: CASSQDSRGGGELFF.

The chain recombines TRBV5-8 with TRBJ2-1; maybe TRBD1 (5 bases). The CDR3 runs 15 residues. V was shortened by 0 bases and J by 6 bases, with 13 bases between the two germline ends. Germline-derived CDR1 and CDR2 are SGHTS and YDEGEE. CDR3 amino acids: CASSLEGARINEQFF. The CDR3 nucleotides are TGTGCCAGCAGCTTGGAAGGGGCTAGGATCAATGAGCAGTTCTTC.

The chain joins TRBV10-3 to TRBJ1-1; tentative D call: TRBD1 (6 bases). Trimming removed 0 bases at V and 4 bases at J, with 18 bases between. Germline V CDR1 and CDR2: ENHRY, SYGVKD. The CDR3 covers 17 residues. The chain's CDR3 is CAISESGRGDTGTEAFF. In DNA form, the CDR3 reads TGTGCCATCAGTGAGTCGGGGAGGGGGGACACAGGCACTGAAGCTTTCTTT.

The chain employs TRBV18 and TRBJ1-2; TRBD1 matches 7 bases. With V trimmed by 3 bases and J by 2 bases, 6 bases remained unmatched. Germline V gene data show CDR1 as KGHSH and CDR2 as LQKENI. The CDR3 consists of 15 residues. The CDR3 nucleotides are TGTGCCAGCTCACCTCCGGGACAGAAGAACTATGGCTACACCTTC. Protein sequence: CASSPPGQKNYGYTF. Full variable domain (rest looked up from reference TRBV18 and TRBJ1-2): NAGVMQNPRHLVRRRGQEARLRCSPMKGHSHVYWYRQLPEEGLKFMVYLQKENIIDESGMPKERFSAEFPKEGPSILRIQQVVRGDSAAYFCASSPPGQKNYGYTFGSGTRLTVV.

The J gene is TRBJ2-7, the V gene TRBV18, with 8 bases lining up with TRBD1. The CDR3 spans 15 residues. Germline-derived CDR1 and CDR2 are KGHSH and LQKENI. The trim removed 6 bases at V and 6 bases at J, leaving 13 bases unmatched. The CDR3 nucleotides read TGTGCCAGCTCCCTAGGGGCAGGGGGCGTCGGCGAGCAGTACTTC. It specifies CASSLGAGGVGEQYF.

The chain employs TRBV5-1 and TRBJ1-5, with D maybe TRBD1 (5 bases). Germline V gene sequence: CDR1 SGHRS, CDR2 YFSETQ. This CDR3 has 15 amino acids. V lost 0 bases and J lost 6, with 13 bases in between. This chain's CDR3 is CASSLGSSRGQPQHF. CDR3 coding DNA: TGCGCCAGCAGCTTGGGGTCTTCTAGGGGTCAGCCCCAGCATTTT.

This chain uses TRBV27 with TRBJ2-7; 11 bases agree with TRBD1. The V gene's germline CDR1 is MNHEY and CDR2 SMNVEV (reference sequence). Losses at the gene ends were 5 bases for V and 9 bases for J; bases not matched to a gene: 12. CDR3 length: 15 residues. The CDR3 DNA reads TGTGCCAGCAGTCCCACTTCGGACAGGGGGCACAGGCAGTACTTC. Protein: CASSPTSDRGHRQYF.

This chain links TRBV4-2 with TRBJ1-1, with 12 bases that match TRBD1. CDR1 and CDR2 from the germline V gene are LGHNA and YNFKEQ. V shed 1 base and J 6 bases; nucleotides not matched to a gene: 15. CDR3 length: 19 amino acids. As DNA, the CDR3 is TGTGCCAGCAGCCAAGGGTTTAACACGCGGGGACAGGGGGCCTCTGAAGCTTTCTTT. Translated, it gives CASSQGFNTRGQGASEAFF.

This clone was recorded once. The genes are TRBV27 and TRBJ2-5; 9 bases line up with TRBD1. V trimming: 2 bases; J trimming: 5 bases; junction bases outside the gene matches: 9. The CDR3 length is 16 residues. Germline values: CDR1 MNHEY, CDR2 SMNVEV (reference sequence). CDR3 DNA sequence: TGTGCCAGCAGTTTAGGACAGGGGACCTCGGAGGAGACCCAGTACTTC. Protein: CASSLGQGTSEETQYF.

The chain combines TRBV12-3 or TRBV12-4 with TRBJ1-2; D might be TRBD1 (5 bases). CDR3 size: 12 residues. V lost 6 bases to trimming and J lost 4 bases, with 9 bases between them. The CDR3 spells CASRRGTYGYTF. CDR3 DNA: TGTGCCAGCAGGAGGGGTACCTATGGCTACACCTTC.

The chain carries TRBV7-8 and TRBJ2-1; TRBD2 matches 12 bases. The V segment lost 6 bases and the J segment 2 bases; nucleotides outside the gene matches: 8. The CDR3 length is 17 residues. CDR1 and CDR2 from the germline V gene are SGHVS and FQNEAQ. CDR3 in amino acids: CASRQASGRAPYNEQFF. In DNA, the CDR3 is TGTGCCAGCAGGCAGGCTAGCGGGAGGGCCCCCTACAATGAGCAGTTCTTC.

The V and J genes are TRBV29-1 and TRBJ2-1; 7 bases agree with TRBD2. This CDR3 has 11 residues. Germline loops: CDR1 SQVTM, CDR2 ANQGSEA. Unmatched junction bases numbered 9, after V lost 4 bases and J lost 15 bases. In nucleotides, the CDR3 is TGCAGCGTTGTAGGGGCGGCGGGAGCGTTCTTC. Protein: CSVVGAAGAFF.

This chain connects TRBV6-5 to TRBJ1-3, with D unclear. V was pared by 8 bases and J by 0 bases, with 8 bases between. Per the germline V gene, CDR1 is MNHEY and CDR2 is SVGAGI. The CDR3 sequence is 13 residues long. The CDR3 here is CASVVLSGNTIYF. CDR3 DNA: TGTGCCAGCGTAGTACTCTCTGGAAACACCATATATTTT.

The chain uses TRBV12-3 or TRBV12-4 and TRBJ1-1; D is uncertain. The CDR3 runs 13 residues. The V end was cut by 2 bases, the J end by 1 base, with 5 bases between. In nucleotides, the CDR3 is TGTGCCAGCAGTTTAAGCAGGAACACTGAAGCTTTCTTT. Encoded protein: CASSLSRNTEAFF.

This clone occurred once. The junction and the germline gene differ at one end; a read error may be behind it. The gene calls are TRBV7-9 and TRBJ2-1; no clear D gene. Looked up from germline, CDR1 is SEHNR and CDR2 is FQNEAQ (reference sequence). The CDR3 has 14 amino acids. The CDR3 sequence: CASSFGPAEFPLIF. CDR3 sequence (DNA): TGTGCCAGCAGCTTCGGCCCGGCCGAGTTTCCGTTGATCTTC.

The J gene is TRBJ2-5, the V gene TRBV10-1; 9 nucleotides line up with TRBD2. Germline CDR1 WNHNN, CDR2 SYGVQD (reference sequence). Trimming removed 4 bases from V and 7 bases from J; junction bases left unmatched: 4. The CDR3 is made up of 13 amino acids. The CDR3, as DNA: TGCGCCAGCAGTGGTACAGCGGGAGGGACCCAGTACTTC. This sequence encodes CASSGTAGGTQYF.

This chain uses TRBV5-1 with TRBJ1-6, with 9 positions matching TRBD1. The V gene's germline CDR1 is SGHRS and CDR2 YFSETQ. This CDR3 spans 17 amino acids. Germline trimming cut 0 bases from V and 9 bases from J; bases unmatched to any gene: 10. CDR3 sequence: CASSLDPTGGYFSPLHF. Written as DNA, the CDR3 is TGCGCCAGCAGCTTGGACCCTACAGGGGGCTATTTTTCACCCCTCCACTTT.

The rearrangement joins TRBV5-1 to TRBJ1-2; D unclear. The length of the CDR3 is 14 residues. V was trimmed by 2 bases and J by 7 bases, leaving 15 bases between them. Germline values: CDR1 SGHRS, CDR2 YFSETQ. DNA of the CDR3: TGCGCCAGCAGCTTAGGACCGGAGGAGGGTGGCTACACCTTC. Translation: CASSLGPEEGGYTF.

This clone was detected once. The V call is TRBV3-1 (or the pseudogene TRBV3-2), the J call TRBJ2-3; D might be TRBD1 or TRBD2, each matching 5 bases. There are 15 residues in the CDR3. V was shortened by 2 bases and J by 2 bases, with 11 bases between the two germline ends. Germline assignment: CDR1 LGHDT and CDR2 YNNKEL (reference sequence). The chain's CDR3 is CASSQSMGDTDTQYF. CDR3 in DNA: TGTGCCAGCAGCCAATCAATGGGGGACACAGATACGCAGTATTTT.

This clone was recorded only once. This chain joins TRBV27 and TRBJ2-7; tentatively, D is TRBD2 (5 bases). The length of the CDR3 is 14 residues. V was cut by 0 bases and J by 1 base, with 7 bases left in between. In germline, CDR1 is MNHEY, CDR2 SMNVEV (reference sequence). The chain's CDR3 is CASSLSWTSYEQYF. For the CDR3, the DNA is TGTGCCAGCAGTTTATCGTGGACTTCCTACGAGCAGTACTTC.